The 30 T cell receptor beta chains reported below all come from one sample, sequenced in a study of blood T cell repertoires in COVID-19. Produced via immunoSEQ multiplex PCR; TCRdb's table is partial and in-frame only. This table has 140,000 or so clones, 80% to 90% appearing once. Specimen: peripheral blood. These receptors all come from a woman of 80 years or more with acute or convalescent COVID-19.

The chain has TRBV4-1 and TRBJ2-1; 14 bases fit TRBD2. V was pared by 5 bases and J by 9 bases, with 6 bases of the junction left unmatched. The CDR3 covers 15 residues. Germline V gene data show CDR1 as MGHRA and CDR2 as YSYEKL. The DNA of the CDR3 is TGCGCCAGCAGCAAGACTAGCGGGGGGGCCCTTGAGCAGTTCTTC. Protein sequence: CASSKTSGGALEQFF.

V is TRBV18 and J is TRBJ2-5, with D tentatively TRBD1 (6 bases). The CDR3 covers 14 residues. Deletions cut 4 bases from V and 3 bases from J, with 12 bases between. Germline values: CDR1 KGHSH, CDR2 LQKENI. The CDR3 nucleotides are TGTGCCAGCTCACGACAGGCGCGGGAAGAGACCCAGTACTTC. This translates into CASSRQAREETQYF.

The V and J genes are TRBV18 and TRBJ1-2, with D tentatively TRBD1 (5 bases). CDR3 length: 18 amino acids. Germline V CDR1 and CDR2: KGHSH, LQKENI. The V end was cut by 3 bases, the J end by 6 bases, with 26 bases between. CDR3 nucleotide sequence: TGTGCCAGCTCACCTACGGAGGGTCTAGCAGGGTACCTTCATGGCTACACCTTC. Translation: CASSPTEGLAGYLHGYTF. Based on the CDR3 plus reference TRBV18 and TRBJ1-2, the full variable domain is NAGVMQNPRHLVRRRGQEARLRCSPMKGHSHVYWYRQLPEEGLKFMVYLQKENIIDESGMPKERFSAEFPKEGPSILRIQQVVRGDSAAYFCASSPTEGLAGYLHGYTFGSGTRLTVV.

The V call is TRBV6-5, the J call TRBJ1-2, with a tentative D call TRBD1 (5 bases). Trimming took 6 bases from V and 10 from J, leaving 21 bases between them. This CDR3 contains 14 residues. In germline, CDR1 is MNHEY, CDR2 SVGAGI. CDR3 DNA: TGTGCCAGCAGGGAGACCTCAGGGCGCTTCGACTACACCTTC. Translated: CASRETSGRFDYTF.

This rearrangement joins TRBV20-1 to TRBJ1-2; D gene uncertain. Germline V gene data show CDR1 as DFQATT and CDR2 as SNEGSKA (reference sequence). Deletions cut 3 bases from V and 4 bases from J, with 6 bases between. CDR3 length: 11 residues. Written as DNA, the CDR3 is TGCAGTGCTAGTCCTACCTATGGCTACACCTTC. Encoded protein: CSASPTYGYTF.

This chain joins TRBV7-3 and TRBJ1-1, with 7 bases lining up with TRBD1. Losses at the gene ends were 5 bases for V and 5 bases for J; bases not matched to a gene: 8. There are 14 residues in the CDR3. CDR1 is SGHTA, CDR2 FQGTGA, per germline. The CDR3 reads CASSEQGFGTEAFF. CDR3 nucleotides: TGTGCCAGCAGCGAACAGGGGTTTGGTACTGAAGCTTTCTTT.

The chain uses TRBV5-1 and TRBJ2-1; D may be TRBD2 (7 bases). Germline V gives CDR1 SGHRS, CDR2 YFSETQ. This CDR3 has 16 residues. V was pared by 2 bases and J by 4 bases, with 16 bases between. The CDR3 protein is CASSFLDRGAYNEQFF. In nucleotides, the CDR3 is TGCGCCAGCAGCTTCTTAGACCGGGGGGCGTACAATGAGCAGTTCTTC.

The chain employs TRBV7-8 and TRBJ2-5; 13 nucleotides line up with TRBD2. CDR1 and CDR2 from the germline V gene are SGHVS and FQNEAQ. The junction had 10 bases not matched to a gene; V was cut back by 5 bases and J by 4 bases. This CDR3 contains 17 residues. In nucleotides, the CDR3 is TGTGCCAGCAGCCAACGGACTAGCGGGGGCCCCCGAGAGACCCAGTACTTC. This codes for CASSQRTSGGPRETQYF.

This clone is a singleton in its sample. V is TRBV3-1 (or the pseudogene TRBV3-2) and J is TRBJ1-2; a possible D gene is TRBD1 (6 bases). Germline CDR1 LGHDT, CDR2 YNNKEL (reference sequence). This CDR3 has 16 residues. Between the trimmed V and J ends, which lost 0 bases and 0 bases, there was a span of 11 bases. The CDR3 DNA is TGTGCCAGCAGCCAAGACTTCACAGGGTCTAACTATGGCTACACCTTC. Translated: CASSQDFTGSNYGYTF.

The chain carries TRBV7-9 and TRBJ2-3; TRBD2 matches at 10 bases. V lost 1 base, J lost 4 bases, and 11 bases stayed unmatched. Germline V gene sequence: CDR1 SEHNR, CDR2 FQNEAQ (reference sequence). CDR3 length equals 18 residues. In DNA form, the CDR3 reads TGTGCCAGCAGCTTAGGGGTCGGCAGCGGGGGGGCAGCAGATACGCAGTATTTT. This gives the protein CASSLGVGSGGAADTQYF.

The V gene is TRBV30, the J gene TRBJ2-2, with D possibly matching TRBD2 (5 bases). The CDR3 loop spans 14 amino acids. V gave up 5 bases and J gave up 0 bases, with 10 bases separating them. Per germline, CDR1 GTSNPN and CDR2 SVGIG (reference sequence). The CDR3 reads CAWERGTNTGELFF. CDR3 coding DNA: TGTGCCTGGGAACGGGGAACGAACACCGGGGAGCTGTTTTTT.

The chain joins TRBV5-5 to TRBJ2-3, with D uncertain. V shed 2 bases and J shed 5 bases, with 6 bases lying between them. Germline values: CDR1 SGHKS, CDR2 YYEKEE (reference sequence). The CDR3 consists of 12 residues. The CDR3 protein is CASSLLVDTQYF. The DNA of the CDR3 is TGTGCCAGCAGCTTACTGGTAGATACGCAGTATTTT.

The chain employs TRBV2 and TRBJ2-2, with D hard to call. Germline V gene sequence: CDR1 SNHLY, CDR2 FYNNEI. V lost 3 bases to trimming and J lost 1 base, with 3 bases between them. CDR3 length: 13 residues. CDR3 loop: CASSERNTGELFF. CDR3 sequence (DNA): TGTGCCAGCAGTGAGAGGAACACCGGGGAGCTGTTTTTT.

V gene TRBV18 combines with J gene TRBJ1-2; 8 bases fit TRBD1. Looked up from germline, CDR1 is KGHSH and CDR2 is LQKENI. This CDR3 is built from 14 residues. After removal of 3 bases from V and 8 bases from J, the junction contained 8 bases not matched to a gene. The CDR3 nucleotides are TGTGCCAGCTCACCCCAAGACAGGGGATGGGGCTACACCTTC. Translation gives CASSPQDRGWGYTF.

This clone has only one observation. V usage is TRBV10-3 and J usage is TRBJ2-7; 10 positions agree with TRBD1. CDR3 length equals 15 residues. V lost 0 bases, J lost 6 bases, and 5 bases stayed unmatched. Per germline, CDR1 ENHRY and CDR2 SYGVKD. The CDR3 reads CAISESRQGAGEQYF. The DNA for the CDR3 is TGTGCCATCAGTGAGTCGAGACAGGGGGCCGGCGAGCAGTACTTC.

The chain uses TRBV6-5 and TRBJ1-1; weak D call: TRBD1 (6 bases). Trimming pared 7 bases from V and 1 base from J, leaving 16 bases between. This CDR3 is built from 15 residues. CDR1 and CDR2 (germline): MNHEY, SVGAGI. Here the CDR3 DNA reads TGTGCCAGCACCTATCTTTTGGGGGCGAACACTGAAGCTTTCTTT. Translated, it gives CASTYLLGANTEAFF.

This clone has a single count. The junction does not match germline at one end; this may be a read error. The rearrangement links TRBV7-8 to TRBJ2-5, with TRBD2 identical over 8 bases. This CDR3 spans 14 amino acids. Germline V gives CDR1 SGHVS, CDR2 FQNEAQ. The CDR3 region is CASSIAGLQETQYF. DNA for the CDR3: TGTGCCAGCAGCATAGCGGGGCTACAAGAGACCCAGTACTTC.

V gene TRBV5-5 combines with J gene TRBJ1-1; 8 positions match TRBD1. The V gene's germline CDR1 is SGHKS and CDR2 YYEKEE (reference sequence). The CDR3 is made up of 16 amino acids. The J segment lost 4 bases and the V segment lost 4 bases, leaving 12 bases of the junction unmatched. The DNA of the CDR3 is TGTGCCAGCAGCACGGACCCCAACAGGGGGAGCACTGAAGCTTTCTTT. It encodes CASSTDPNRGSTEAFF.

Points on this clone: Sequence at one end of the junction differs from germline and may be a read error. The CDR3 here is CASSRGTELWGSHEQYF. Written as DNA, the CDR3 is TGTGCCAGCAGCCGCGGGACTGAACTATGGGGCTCCCACGAGCAGTACTTC. V and J are TRBV7-9 and TRBJ2-7; D is possibly TRBD2 (6 bases). Per germline, CDR1 SEHNR and CDR2 FQNEAQ (reference sequence). This CDR3 spans 17 amino acids.

This clone was detected only a few times. This chain connects TRBV7-3 to TRBJ2-1, with TRBD1 matching 8 bases. In germline, CDR1 is SGHTA, CDR2 FQGTGA. The J segment lost 7 bases and the V segment lost 5 bases, leaving 13 bases of the junction unmatched. This CDR3 has 16 amino acids. DNA of the CDR3: TGTGCCAGCAGCCCACGCGGACAGGGTGGGTTGAATGAGCAGTTCTTC. It encodes CASSPRGQGGLNEQFF.

The count of this clone is one. The chain recombines TRBV7-2 with TRBJ1-3; TRBD1 agrees at 8 bases. Germline loops: CDR1 SGHTA, CDR2 FQGNSA. The CDR3 has 15 amino acids. V lost 4 bases to trimming and J lost 4 bases; unmatched junction nucleotides: 6. CDR3 residues: CASSSSGGLGNTIYF. In DNA form, the CDR3 reads TGTGCCAGCAGCTCCTCAGGGGGCCTGGGAAACACCATATATTTT.

The rearrangement links TRBV25-1 to TRBJ2-5, with a possible D match to TRBD1 (6 bases). CDR3 length: 13 residues. The V end lost 3 bases, the J end lost 5 bases, and 10 bases lay between the germline ends. In germline, CDR1 is MGHDK, CDR2 SYGVNS. Written as DNA, the CDR3 is TGTGCCAGCAGTGACAGGGGTAGGGAGACCCAGTACTTC. Protein: CASSDRGRETQYF.

The chain links TRBV5-1 to TRBJ2-2, with 7 bases aligning to TRBD2. Germline CDR1 SGHRS, CDR2 YFSETQ. This CDR3 comprises 14 residues. The ends lost 4 bases at V and 4 bases at J; junction bases unmatched: 4. The chain's CDR3 is CASSRPGGTGELFF. The CDR3 DNA reads TGCGCCAGCAGCCGCCCGGGGGGCACCGGGGAGCTGTTTTTT.

The chain couples TRBV20-1 to TRBJ1-1; 7 nucleotides agree with TRBD1. The CDR3 extends over 15 amino acids. V shed 3 bases and J 0 bases; nucleotides not matched to a gene: 7. Germline V gene data show CDR1 as DFQATT and CDR2 as SNEGSKA (reference sequence). The CDR3 protein is CSASFPGQLNTEAFF. In DNA form, the CDR3 reads TGCAGTGCTAGTTTTCCGGGACAGTTGAACACTGAAGCTTTCTTT.

The chain recombines TRBV18 with TRBJ2-1; TRBD1 matches at 10 bases. Trimming took 2 bases from V and 9 from J; bases not matched to a gene: 4. Germline assignment: CDR1 KGHSH and CDR2 LQKENI. The CDR3 is 14 amino acids. CDR3 nucleotides: TGTGCCAGCTCACCAGGGACAGGGGAGAGTGAGCAGTTCTTC. Translated: CASSPGTGESEQFF. The variable domain in full, completed from reference TRBV18 and TRBJ2-1, reads NAGVMQNPRHLVRRRGQEARLRCSPMKGHSHVYWYRQLPEEGLKFMVYLQKENIIDESGMPKERFSAEFPKEGPSILRIQQVVRGDSAAYFCASSPGTGESEQFFGPGTRLTVL.

The chain employs TRBV9 and TRBJ1-5, with a possible D match to TRBD1 (5 bases). Germline V CDR1 and CDR2: SGDLS, YYNGEE. Trimming shortened V by 0 bases and J by 0 bases, and 13 bases separated the two germline ends. The CDR3 has 17 amino acids. CDR3 nucleotide sequence: TGTGCCAGCAGCGTAGCTACAGGCGCCCTTAGCAATCAGCCCCAGCATTTT. Its protein product is CASSVATGALSNQPQHF.

V usage is TRBV18 and J usage is TRBJ1-6; 8 bases are a match to TRBD1. Germline lookup yields CDR1 KGHSH and CDR2 LQKENI. The CDR3 covers 15 residues. V lost 1 base, J lost 7 bases, and 3 bases stayed unmatched. The CDR3 reads CASSPLDRGNSPLHF. The CDR3 DNA is TGTGCCAGCTCACCACTAGACAGGGGAAATTCACCCCTCCACTTT.

The chain is built from TRBV19 and TRBJ2-7; TRBD1 is a possible D gene (5 bases). The germline gives CDR1 LNHDA, CDR2 SQIVND (reference sequence). There are 11 residues in the CDR3. V lost 7 bases to trimming and J lost 5 bases, with 9 bases between them. The DNA of the CDR3 is TGTGCCAGTAAGTTAGGGGACGAGCAGTACTTC. Protein product: CASKLGDEQYF.

This clone turned up a few times. This sequence joins TRBV5-1 and TRBJ1-5; D call uncertain. The CDR3 contains 13 residues. V was shortened by 4 bases and J by 4 bases, with 9 bases between the two germline ends. CDR1 is SGHRS and CDR2 is YFSETQ in the germline V gene. The CDR3 nucleotides read TGCGCCAGCAGCCCGGAGGTAAATCAGCCCCAGCATTTT. The encoded protein is CASSPEVNQPQHF.

This rearrangement joins TRBV4-1 to TRBJ2-5; 12 bases are shared with TRBD1. With 1 base clipped from V and 7 bases from J, the junction kept 7 bases outside the gene matches. CDR1 is MGHRA, CDR2 YSYEKL, per germline. The CDR3 consists of 16 residues. CDR3 coding DNA: TGCGCCAGCAGCCAAGGTTCGGGACAGGGGGCTGGGACCCAGTACTTC. The encoded protein is CASSQGSGQGAGTQYF.